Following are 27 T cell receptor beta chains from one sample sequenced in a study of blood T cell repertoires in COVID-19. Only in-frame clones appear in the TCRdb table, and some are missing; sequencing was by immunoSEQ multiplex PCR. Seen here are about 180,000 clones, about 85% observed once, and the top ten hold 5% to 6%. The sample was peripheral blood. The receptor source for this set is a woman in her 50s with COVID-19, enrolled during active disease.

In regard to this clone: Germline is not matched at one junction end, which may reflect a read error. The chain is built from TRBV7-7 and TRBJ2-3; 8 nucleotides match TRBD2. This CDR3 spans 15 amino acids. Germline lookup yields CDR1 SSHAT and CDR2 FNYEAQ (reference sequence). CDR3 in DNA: TGTGCTAGCAGCTTAGACGGCGGGGGGTTGGATACGCAGTATTTT. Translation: CASSLDGGGLDTQYF.

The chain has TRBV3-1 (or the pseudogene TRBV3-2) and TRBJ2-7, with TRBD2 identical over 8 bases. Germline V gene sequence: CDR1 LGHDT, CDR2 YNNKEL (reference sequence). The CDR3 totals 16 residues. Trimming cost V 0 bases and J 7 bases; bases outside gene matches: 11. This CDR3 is CASSQDGSGGAKEQYF. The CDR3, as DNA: TGTGCCAGCAGCCAAGATGGATCCGGGGGGGCAAAAGAGCAGTACTTC.

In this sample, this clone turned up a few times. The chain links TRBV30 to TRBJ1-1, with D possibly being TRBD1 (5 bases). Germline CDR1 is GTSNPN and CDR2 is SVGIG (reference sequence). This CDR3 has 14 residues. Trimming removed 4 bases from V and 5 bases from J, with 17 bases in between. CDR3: CAWTPQAGRTEAFF. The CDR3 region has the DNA TGTGCCTGGACTCCACAAGCAGGGAGGACTGAAGCTTTCTTT. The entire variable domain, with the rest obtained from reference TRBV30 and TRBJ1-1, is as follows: SQTIHQWPATLVQPVGSPLSLECTVEGTSNPNLYWYRQAAGRGLQLLFYSVGIGQISSEVPQNLSASRPQDRQFILSSKKLLLSDSGFYLCAWTPQAGRTEAFFGQGTRLTVV.

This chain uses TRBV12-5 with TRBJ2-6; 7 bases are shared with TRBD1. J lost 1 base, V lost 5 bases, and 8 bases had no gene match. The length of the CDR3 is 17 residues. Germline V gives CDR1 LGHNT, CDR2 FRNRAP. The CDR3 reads CASGLILRGSGANVLTF. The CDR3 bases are TGTGCTAGTGGTCTGATACTCAGGGGGTCTGGGGCCAACGTCCTGACTTTC.

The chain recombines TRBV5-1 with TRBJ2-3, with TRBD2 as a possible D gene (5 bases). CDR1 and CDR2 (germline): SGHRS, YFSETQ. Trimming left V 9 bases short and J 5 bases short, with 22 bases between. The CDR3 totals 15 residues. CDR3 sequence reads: CATRDGVLFGDTQYF. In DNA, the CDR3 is TGCGCCACCCGCGACGGGGTCCTGTTTGGAGATACGCAGTATTTT. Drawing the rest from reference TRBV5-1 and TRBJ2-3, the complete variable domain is KAGVTQTPRYLIKTRGQQVTLSCSPISGHRSVSWYQQTPGQGLQFLFEYFSETQRNKGNFPGRFSGRQFSNSRSEMNVSTLELGDSALYLCATRDGVLFGDTQYFGPGTRLTVL.

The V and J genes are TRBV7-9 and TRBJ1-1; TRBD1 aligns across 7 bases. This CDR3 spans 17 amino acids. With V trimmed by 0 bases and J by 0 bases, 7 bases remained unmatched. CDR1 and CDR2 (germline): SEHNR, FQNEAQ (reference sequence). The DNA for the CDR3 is TGTGCCAGCAGCTTAGCTTCCGGGACAGCAATGAACACTGAAGCTTTCTTT. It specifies CASSLASGTAMNTEAFF.

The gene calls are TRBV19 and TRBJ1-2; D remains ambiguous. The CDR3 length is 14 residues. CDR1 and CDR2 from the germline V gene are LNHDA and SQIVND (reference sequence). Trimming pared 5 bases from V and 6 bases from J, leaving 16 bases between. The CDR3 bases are TGTGCCAGTAGTTCCCGACTGGGGAGTGATGGCTACACCTTC. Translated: CASSSRLGSDGYTF.

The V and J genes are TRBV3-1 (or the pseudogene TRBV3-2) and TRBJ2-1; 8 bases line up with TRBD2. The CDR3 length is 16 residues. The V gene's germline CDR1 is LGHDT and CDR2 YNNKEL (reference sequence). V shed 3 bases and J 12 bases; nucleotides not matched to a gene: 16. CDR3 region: CASSHLQSERGRLQFF. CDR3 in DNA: TGTGCCAGCAGCCACCTACAGTCGGAGCGGGGGAGGTTGCAGTTCTTC.

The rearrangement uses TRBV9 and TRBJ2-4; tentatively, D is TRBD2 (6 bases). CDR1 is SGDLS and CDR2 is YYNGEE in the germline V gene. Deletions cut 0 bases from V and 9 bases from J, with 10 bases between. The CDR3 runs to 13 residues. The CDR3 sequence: CASSVVDGGIQYF. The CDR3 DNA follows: TGTGCCAGCAGCGTAGTCGACGGGGGCATTCAGTACTTC.

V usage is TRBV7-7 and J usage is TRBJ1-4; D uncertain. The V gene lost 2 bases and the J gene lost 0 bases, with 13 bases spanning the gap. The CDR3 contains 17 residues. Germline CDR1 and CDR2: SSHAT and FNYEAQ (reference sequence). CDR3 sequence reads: CASSLILRLATNEKLFF. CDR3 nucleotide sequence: TGTGCCAGCAGCTTAATTCTCAGGCTCGCAACTAATGAAAAACTGTTTTTT.

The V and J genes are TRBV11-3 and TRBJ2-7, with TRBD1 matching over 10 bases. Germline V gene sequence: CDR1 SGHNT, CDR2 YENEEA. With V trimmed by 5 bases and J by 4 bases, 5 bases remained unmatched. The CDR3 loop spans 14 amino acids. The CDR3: CASSPRDRGYEQYF. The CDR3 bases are TGTGCCAGCAGCCCACGGGACAGGGGTTACGAGCAGTACTTC.

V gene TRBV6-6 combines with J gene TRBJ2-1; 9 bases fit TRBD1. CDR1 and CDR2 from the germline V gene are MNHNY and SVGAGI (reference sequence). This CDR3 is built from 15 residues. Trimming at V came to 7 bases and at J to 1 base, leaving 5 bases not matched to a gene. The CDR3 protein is CASTWDRASYNEQFF. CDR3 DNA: TGTGCCAGCACCTGGGACAGGGCTTCCTACAATGAGCAGTTCTTC.

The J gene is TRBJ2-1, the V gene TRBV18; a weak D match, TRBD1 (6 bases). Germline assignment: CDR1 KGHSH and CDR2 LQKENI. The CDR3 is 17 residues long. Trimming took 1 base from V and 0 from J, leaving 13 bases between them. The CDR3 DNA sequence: TGTGCCAGCTCACCACAACAGGGTCCAAACTCCTACAATGAGCAGTTCTTC. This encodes CASSPQQGPNSYNEQFF.

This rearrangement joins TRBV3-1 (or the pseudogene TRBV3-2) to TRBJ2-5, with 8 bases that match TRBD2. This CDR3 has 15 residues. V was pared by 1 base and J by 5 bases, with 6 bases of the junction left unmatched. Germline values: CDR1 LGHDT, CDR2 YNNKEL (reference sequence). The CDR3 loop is CASSQVGRDPETQYF. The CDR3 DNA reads TGTGCCAGCAGCCAAGTCGGGAGGGACCCGGAGACCCAGTACTTC.

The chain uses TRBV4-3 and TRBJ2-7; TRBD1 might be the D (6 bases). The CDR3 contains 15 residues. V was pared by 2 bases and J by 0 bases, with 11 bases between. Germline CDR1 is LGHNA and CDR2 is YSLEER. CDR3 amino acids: CASSQLSTGSYEQYF. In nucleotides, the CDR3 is TGCGCCAGCAGCCAATTGTCGACAGGCTCCTACGAGCAGTACTTC.

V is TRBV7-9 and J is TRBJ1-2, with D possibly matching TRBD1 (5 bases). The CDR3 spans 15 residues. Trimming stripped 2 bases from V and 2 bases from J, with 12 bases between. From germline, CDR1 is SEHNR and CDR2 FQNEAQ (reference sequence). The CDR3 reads CASSLSRVGNYGYTF. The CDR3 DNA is TGTGCCAGCAGCTTATCCAGGGTCGGGAACTATGGCTACACCTTC.

The DNA of the CDR3 is TGTGCCAGCAGCTTAGCCGGGGGGGTTTGGGAGACCCAGTACTTC. This translates into CASSLAGGVWETQYF. This chain uses TRBV7-2 with TRBJ2-5, with 8 bases that match TRBD2. V dropped 0 bases and J dropped 5; count of bases not matched to a gene: 5. The CDR3 is 15 amino acids. Germline CDR1 and CDR2: SGHTA and FQGNSA.

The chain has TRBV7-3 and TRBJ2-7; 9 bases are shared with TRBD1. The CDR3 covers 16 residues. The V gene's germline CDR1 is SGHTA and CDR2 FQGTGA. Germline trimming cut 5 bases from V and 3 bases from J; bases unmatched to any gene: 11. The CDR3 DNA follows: TGTGCCAGCAGCCCCCTCGGGGGACAGGGCTTCTACGAGCAGTACTTC. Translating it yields CASSPLGGQGFYEQYF. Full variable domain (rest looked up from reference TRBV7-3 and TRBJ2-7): GAGVSQTPSNKVTEKGKYVELRCDPISGHTALYWYRQSLGQGPEFLIYFQGTGAADDSGLPNDRFFAVRPEGSVSTLKIQRTERGDSAVYLCASSPLGGQGFYEQYFGPGTRLTVT.

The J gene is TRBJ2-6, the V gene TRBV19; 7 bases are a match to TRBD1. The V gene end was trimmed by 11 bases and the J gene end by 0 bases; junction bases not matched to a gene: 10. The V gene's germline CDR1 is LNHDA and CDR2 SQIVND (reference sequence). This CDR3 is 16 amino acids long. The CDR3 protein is CASRDSDSSGANVLTF. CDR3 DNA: TGTGCCTCCCGGGACAGCGATAGCTCTGGGGCCAACGTCCTGACTTTC.

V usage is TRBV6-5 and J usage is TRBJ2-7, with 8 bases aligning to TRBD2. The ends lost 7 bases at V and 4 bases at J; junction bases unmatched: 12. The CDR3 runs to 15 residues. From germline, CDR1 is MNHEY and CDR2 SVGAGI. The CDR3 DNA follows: TGTGCCAGCACCCCCGGGATAGCGGGGTTATACGAGCAGTACTTC. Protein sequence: CASTPGIAGLYEQYF.

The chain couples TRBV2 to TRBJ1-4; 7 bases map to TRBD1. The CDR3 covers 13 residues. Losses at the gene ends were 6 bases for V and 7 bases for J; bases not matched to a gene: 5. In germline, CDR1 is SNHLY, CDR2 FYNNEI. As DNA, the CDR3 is TGTGCCAGCAGGGGGACAGCGGGTGAAAAACTGTTTTTT. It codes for CASRGTAGEKLFF.

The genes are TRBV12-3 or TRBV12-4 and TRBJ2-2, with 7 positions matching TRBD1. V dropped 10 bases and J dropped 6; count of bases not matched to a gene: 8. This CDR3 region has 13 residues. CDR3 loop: CATGRGTPGELFF. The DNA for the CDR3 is TGTGCCACCGGCAGGGGGACCCCCGGGGAGCTGTTTTTT.

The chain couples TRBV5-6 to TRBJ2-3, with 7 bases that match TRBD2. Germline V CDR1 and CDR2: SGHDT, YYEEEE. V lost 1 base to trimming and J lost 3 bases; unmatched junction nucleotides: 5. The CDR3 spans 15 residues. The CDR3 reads CASSLNGGLTDTQYF. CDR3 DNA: TGTGCCAGCAGCTTGAACGGGGGGTTGACAGATACGCAGTATTTT.

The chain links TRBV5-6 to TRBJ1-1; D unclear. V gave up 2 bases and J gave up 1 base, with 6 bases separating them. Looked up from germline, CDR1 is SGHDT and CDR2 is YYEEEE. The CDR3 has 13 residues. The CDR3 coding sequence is TGTGCCAGCAGCTTTTGGAGGAACACTGAAGCTTTCTTT. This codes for CASSFWRNTEAFF.

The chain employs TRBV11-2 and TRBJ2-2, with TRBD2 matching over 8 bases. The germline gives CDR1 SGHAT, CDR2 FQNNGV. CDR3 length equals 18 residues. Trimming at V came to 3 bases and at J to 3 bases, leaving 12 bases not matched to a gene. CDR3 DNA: TGTGCCAGCAGCTTTATCTCTGGCGGGGGGAAGGACACCGGGGAGCTGTTTTTT. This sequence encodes CASSFISGGGKDTGELFF.

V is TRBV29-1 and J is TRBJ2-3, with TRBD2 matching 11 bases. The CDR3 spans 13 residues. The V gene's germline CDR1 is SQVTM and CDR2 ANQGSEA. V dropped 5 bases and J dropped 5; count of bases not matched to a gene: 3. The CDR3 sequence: CSVTLAGGDTQYF. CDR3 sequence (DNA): TGCAGCGTTACCCTAGCGGGAGGAGATACGCAGTATTTT.

The CDR3 region has the DNA TGTGCCAGCAGCACAGGGTTAGAGACCCAGTACTTC. It yields the protein CASSTGLETQYF. The chain couples TRBV7-9 to TRBJ2-5; D might be TRBD1 (6 bases). The V and J ends lost 5 bases and 4 bases respectively, with 8 bases between them. Germline V gives CDR1 SEHNR, CDR2 FQNEAQ (reference sequence). This CDR3 contains 12 residues.